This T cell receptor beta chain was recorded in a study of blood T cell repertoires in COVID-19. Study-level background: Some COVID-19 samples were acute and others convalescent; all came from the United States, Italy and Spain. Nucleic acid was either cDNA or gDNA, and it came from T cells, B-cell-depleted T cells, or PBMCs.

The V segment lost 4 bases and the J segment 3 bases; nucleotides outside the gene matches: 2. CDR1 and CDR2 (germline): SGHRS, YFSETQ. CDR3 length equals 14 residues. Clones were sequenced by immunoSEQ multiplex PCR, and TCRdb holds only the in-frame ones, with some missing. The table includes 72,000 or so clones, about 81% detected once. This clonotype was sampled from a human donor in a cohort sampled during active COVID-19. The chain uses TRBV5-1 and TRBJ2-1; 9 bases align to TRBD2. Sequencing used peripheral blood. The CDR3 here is CASSNSGGYNEQFF. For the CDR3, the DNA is TGCGCCAGCAGCAATAGCGGGGGCTACAATGAGCAGTTCTTC. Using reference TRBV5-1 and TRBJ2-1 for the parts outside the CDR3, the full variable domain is KAGVTQTPRYLIKTRGQQVTLSCSPISGHRSVSWYQQTPGQGLQFLFEYFSETQRNKGNFPGRFSGRQFSNSRSEMNVSTLELGDSALYLCASSNSGGYNEQFFGPGTRLTVL.